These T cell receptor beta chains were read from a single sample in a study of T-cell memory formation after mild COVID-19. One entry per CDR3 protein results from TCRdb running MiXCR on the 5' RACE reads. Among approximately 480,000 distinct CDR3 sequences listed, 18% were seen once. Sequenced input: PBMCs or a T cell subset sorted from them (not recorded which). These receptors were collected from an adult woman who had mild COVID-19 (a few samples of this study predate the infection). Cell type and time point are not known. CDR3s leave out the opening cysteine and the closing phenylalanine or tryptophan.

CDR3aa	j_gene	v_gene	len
ASSYRTASTDTQY	TRBJ2-3	TRBV12-3/TRBV12-4	13
ASSVNRGTEAF	TRBJ1-1	TRBV19	11
ASSFGTGNNEQF	TRBJ2-1	TRBV5-6	12
SAGDTGSRGYT	TRBJ1-2	TRBV29-1	11
SVVGRMNTEAF	TRBJ1-1	TRBV29-1	11
ASTSRQGTSTDTQY	TRBJ2-3	TRBV11-2	14
SVRGRAGANVLT	TRBJ2-6	TRBV29-1	12
SVEYGGGTEAF	TRBJ1-1	TRBV29-1	11
SARDGASGGSDTQY	TRBJ2-3	TRBV20-1	14
ASSPVGRGGYGEQF	TRBJ2-1	TRBV7-2	14
ASSVDSSGNTIY	TRBJ1-3	TRBV9	12
ASSSVENTEAF	TRBJ1-1	TRBV6-5	11
SASGGSGYT	TRBJ1-2	TRBV29-1	9
ASSQRTGGLGYGYT	TRBJ1-2	TRBV4-1	14
ASSSTGVITGNTIY	TRBJ1-3	TRBV5-1	14
AWTPGQGNSPLH	TRBJ1-6	TRBV30	12
ASSQPEDGRRTQY	TRBJ2-5	TRBV4-1	13
SANRFPAPDTQY	TRBJ2-3	TRBV20-1	12
ASSPSGTAYNEQF	TRBJ2-1	TRBV5-1	13
ASSQRDSSSGYT	TRBJ1-2	TRBV4-1	12
ASSSPPSHEQF	TRBJ2-1	TRBV7-3	11
ASSRGGPGPQH	TRBJ1-5	TRBV28	11
SVEDQGRESREQY	TRBJ2-7	TRBV29-1	13
AIRSGGANGELF	TRBJ2-2	TRBV10-3	12
ASSQFVAGPLSEAF	TRBJ1-1	TRBV3-1	14
ASSERQGYHEQY	TRBJ2-7	TRBV14	12
AWSQREPGEQY	TRBJ2-7	TRBV30	11
ASSDRAGLGEKLS	TRBJ1-4	TRBV9	13
ASSMGGTGANEQY	TRBJ2-7	TRBV19	13
SARDGEAGGEMNEQF	TRBJ2-1	TRBV20-1	15
ASRESTGGTDTQY	TRBJ2-3	TRBV6-1	13
ASGTRIVDTQY	TRBJ2-3	TRBV23-1	11
ASSPYPRHEIRDTQY	TRBJ2-3	TRBV12-3/TRBV12-4	15
SARDRAGGSTGELF	TRBJ2-2	TRBV20-1	14
ASSFQSGDRNYGYT	TRBJ1-2	TRBV7-8	14
ASIKLAGGLNEQF	TRBJ2-1	TRBV7-6	13
ASSFRGLPDNEQF	TRBJ2-1	TRBV5-1	13
ASSQEGHTAEAF	TRBJ1-1	TRBV4-1	12
ASTRGTGGPDTQY	TRBJ2-3	TRBV27	13
ASSLVGDRLNTEAF	TRBJ1-1	TRBV5-1	14
SAARELDQPQH	TRBJ1-5	TRBV20-1	11
ASSSSTVGTEAF	TRBJ1-1	TRBV14	12
ASRTLTDPNAEAF	TRBJ1-1	TRBV2	13
ASSPEAIQETQY	TRBJ2-5	TRBV5-5	12
ASSPQGDTQY	TRBJ2-3	TRBV7-9	10
ASSKEGAGADHEQY	TRBJ2-7	TRBV21-1	14
ASSLAGTSGQDEQF	TRBJ2-1	TRBV5-1	14
SVGGHGNQPQH	TRBJ1-5	TRBV20-1	11